The T cell receptor (beta chain) under discussion was sequenced for a study of T cells in narcolepsy. Overall study context: Healthy controls were enrolled alongside patients with narcolepsy type 1 or type 2. Study-level points and caveats: Autoreactive clonotypes reportedly recurred in blood of same and different patients, not controls. HCRT-specific and TRIB2-specific autoreactive clonotypes appeared among same-patient CSF and blood CD4+ clonotypes.

Trimming pared 4 bases from V and 7 bases from J, leaving 14 bases between. Germline lookup yields CDR1 LGHNA and CDR2 YSLEER. The CDR3 sequence is 15 residues long. Regarding this clone: Its antigen is unidentified.

Assay: immunoSEQ multiplex PCR; the TCRdb copy retains only in-frame clones and omits some. The sample consists of tens of thousands of clones, roughly 80% of them appearing once. This rearrangement joins TRBV4-3 to TRBJ1-6; weak D call: TRBD1 (6 bases). This sequence originates from a human donor with narcolepsy. Source material: CD45RA- memory CD4+ T cells from PBMCs. CDR3 region: CASSRDAGENSPLHF. The CDR3 coding sequence is TGCGCCAGCAGCCGAGATGCAGGGGAGAATTCACCCCTCCACTTT.